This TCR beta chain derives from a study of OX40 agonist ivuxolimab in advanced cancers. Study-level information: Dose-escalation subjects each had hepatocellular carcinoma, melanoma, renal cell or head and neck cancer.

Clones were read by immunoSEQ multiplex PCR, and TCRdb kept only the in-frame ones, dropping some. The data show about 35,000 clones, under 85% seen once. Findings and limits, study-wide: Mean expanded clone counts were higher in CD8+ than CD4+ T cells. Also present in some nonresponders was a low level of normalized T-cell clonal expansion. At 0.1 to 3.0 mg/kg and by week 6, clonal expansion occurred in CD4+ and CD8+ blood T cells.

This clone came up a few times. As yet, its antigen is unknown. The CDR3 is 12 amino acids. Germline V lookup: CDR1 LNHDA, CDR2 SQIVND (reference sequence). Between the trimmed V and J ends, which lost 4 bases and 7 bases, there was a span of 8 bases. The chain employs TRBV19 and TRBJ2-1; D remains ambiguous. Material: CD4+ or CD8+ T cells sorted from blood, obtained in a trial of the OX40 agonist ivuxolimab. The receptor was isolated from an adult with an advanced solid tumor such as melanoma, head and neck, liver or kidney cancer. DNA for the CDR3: TGTGCCAGTAGTAATTTCGGAAATGAGCAGTTCTTC. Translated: CASSNFGNEQFF.